This T cell receptor (beta chain) was sequenced for a study of OX40 agonist ivuxolimab in advanced cancers. The V end lost 6 bases, the J end lost 5 bases, and 26 bases lay between the germline ends. There are 17 residues in the CDR3. Germline assignment: CDR1 LNHNV and CDR2 YYDKDF (reference sequence). Produced via immunoSEQ multiplex PCR; TCRdb's table is partial and in-frame only. The table records under 85,000 clones, around 87% of them present only once. Here the sequenced sample was CD4+ or CD8+ T cells sorted from blood, taken in a trial of the OX40 agonist ivuxolimab. The receptor was isolated from an adult with an advanced solid tumor such as melanoma, head and neck, liver or kidney cancer. J is TRBJ2-7 and V is TRBV15, with D possibly matching TRBD1 (6 bases). This CDR3 reads CATRTGSGAPHRDEQYF. As DNA, the CDR3 is TGTGCCACCAGGACTGGGTCAGGGGCTCCCCACAGAGACGAGCAGTACTTC.